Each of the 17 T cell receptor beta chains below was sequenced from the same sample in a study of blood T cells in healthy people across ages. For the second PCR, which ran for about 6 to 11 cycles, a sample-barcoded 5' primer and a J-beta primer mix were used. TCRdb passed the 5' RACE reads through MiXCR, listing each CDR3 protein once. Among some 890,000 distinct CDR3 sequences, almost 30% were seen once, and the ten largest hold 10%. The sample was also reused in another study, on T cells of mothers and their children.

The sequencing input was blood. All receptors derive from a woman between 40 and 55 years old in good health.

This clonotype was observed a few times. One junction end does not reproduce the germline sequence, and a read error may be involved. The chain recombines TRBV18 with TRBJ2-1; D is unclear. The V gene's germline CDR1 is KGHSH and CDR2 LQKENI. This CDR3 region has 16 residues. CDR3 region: CASSPRAASSYNEQFF. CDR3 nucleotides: TGTGCCAGCTCGCCACGGGCGGCGAGCTCCTACAATGAGCAGTTCTTC.

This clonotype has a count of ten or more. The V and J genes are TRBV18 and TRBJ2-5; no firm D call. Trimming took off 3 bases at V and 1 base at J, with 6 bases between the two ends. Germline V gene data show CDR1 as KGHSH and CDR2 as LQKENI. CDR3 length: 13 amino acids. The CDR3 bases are TGTGCCAGCTCACCGCGGCCCCAAGAGACCCAGTACTTC. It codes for CASSPRPQETQYF.

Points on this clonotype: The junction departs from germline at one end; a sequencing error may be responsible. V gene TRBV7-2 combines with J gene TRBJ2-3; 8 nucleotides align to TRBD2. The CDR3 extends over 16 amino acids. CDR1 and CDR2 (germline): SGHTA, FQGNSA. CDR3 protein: CASRLERGRTTDTQYF. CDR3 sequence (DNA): TGTGCCAGCAGATTAGAGCGGGGGAGAACCACAGATACGCAGTATTTT. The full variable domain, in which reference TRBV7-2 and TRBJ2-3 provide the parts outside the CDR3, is GAGVSQSPSNKVTEKGKDVELRCDPISGHTALYWYRQSLGQGLEFLIYFQGNSAPDKSGLPSDRFSAERTGGSVSTLTIQRTQQEDSAVYLCASRLERGRTTDTQYFGPGTRLTVL.

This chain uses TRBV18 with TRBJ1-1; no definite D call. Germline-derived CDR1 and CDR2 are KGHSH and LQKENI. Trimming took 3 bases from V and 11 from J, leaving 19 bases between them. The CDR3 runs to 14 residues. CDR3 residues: CASSPPDRSVLAFF. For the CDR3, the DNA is TGTGCCAGCTCACCTCCTGATCGAAGCGTGTTGGCTTTCTTT. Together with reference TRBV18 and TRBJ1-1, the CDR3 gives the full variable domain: NAGVMQNPRHLVRRRGQEARLRCSPMKGHSHVYWYRQLPEEGLKFMVYLQKENIIDESGMPKERFSAEFPKEGPSILRIQQVVRGDSAAYFCASSPPDRSVLAFFGQGTRLTVV.

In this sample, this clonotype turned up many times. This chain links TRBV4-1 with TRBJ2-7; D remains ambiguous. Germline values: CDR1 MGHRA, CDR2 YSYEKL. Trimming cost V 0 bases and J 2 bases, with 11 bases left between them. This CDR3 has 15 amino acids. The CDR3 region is CASSQEMISAYEQYF. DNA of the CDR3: TGCGCCAGCAGCCAAGAGATGATCAGTGCCTACGAGCAGTACTTC.

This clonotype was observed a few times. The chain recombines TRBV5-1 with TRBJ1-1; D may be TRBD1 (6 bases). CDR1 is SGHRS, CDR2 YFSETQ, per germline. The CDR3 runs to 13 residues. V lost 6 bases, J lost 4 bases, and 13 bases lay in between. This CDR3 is CASIEGGGTEAFF. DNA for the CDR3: TGCGCCAGCATTGAAGGGGGAGGCACTGAAGCTTTCTTT.

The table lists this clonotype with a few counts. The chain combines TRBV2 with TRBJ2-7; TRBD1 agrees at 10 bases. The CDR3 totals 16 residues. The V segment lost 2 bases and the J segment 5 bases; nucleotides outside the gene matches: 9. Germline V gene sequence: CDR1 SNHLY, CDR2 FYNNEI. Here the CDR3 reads CASSESSGTGVDEQYF. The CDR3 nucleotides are TGTGCCAGCAGTGAAAGTTCCGGGACAGGGGTAGACGAGCAGTACTTC.

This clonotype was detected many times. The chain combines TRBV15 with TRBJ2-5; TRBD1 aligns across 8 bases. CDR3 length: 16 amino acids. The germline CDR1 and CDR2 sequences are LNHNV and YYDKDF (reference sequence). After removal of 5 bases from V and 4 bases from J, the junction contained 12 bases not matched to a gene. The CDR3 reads CATSPRGQGRRETQYF. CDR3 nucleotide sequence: TGTGCCACCAGCCCTCGTGGACAGGGAAGGCGAGAGACCCAGTACTTC.

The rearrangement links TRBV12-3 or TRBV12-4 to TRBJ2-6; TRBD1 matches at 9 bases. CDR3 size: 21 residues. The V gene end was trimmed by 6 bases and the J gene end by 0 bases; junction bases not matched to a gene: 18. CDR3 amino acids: CASSRPQGQGVQYSGANVLTF. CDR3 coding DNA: TGTGCCAGCAGCCGTCCCCAGGGACAGGGAGTTCAGTACTCTGGGGCCAACGTCCTGACTTTC.

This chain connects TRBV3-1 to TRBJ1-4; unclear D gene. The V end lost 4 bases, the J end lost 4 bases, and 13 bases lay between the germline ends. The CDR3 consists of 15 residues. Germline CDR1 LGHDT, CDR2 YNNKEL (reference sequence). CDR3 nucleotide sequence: TGTGCCAGCAGCCGACGGGCAGGCTTTAATGAAAAACTGTTTTTT. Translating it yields CASSRRAGFNEKLFF.

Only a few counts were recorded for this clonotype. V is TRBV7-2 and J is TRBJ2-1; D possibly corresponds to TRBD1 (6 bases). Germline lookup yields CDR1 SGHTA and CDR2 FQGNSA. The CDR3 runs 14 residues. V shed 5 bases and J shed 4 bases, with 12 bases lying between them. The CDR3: CASSDRTGYNEQFF. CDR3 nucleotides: TGTGCCAGCAGCGACAGAACAGGGTACAATGAGCAGTTCTTC.

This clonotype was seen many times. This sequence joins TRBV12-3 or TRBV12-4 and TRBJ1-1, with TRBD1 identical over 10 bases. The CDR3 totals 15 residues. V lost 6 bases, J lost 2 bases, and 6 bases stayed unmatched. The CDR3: CASSPGTGVNTEAFF. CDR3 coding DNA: TGTGCCAGCAGCCCTGGGACAGGGGTTAACACTGAAGCTTTCTTT.

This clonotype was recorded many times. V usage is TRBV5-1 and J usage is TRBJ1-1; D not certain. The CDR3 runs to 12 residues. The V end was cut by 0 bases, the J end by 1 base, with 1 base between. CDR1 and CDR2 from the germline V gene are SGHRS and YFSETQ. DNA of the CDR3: TGCGCCAGCAGCTTGGCGAACACTGAAGCTTTCTTT. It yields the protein CASSLANTEAFF.

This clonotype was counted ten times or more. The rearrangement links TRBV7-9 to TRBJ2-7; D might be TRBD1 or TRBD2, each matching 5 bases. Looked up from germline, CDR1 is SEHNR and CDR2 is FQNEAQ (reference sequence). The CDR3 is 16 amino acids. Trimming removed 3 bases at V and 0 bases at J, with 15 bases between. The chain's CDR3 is CASSFRDLISSYEQYF. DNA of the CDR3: TGTGCCAGCAGCTTCCGGGACCTCATTAGCTCCTACGAGCAGTACTTC.

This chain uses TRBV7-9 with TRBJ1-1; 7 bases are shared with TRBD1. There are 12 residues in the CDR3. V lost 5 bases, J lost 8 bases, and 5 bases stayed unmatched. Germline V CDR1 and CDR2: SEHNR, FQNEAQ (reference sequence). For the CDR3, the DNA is TGTGCCAGCAGCCCAGGGGACAGCGAAGCTTTCTTT. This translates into CASSPGDSEAFF.

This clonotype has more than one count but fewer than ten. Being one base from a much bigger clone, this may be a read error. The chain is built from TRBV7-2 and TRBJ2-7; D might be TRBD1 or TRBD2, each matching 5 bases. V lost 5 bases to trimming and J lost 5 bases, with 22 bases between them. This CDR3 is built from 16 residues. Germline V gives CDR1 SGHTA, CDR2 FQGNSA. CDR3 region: CASSNYGSGSRDEQYF. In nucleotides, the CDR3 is TGTGCCAGCAGCAATTACGGGTCAGGGAGTAGGGACGAGCAGTACTTC.

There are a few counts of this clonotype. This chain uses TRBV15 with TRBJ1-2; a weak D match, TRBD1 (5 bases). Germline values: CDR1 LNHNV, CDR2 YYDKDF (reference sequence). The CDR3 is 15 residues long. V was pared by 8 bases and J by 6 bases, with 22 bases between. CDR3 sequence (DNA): TGTGCCACCGTCCCCAGTCCGGGGGATGCCCATGGCTACACCTTC. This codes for CATVPSPGDAHGYTF. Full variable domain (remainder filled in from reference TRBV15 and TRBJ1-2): DAMVIQNPRYQVTQFGKPVTLSCSQTLNHNVMYWYQQKSSQAPKLLFHYYDKDFNNEADTPDNFQSRRPNTSFCFLDIRSPGLGDTAMYLCATVPSPGDAHGYTFGSGTRLTVV.